The TCR beta chain under discussion was sequenced for a study of graft-versus-host responses after intestinal transplantation. Study-level background: Multivisceral, liver-intestinal, or isolated intestinal transplants were given to recipients. Study results and limitations: GvH clones appeared in recipient marrow, some first in ileum or blood. When patients had graft-donor T cell macrochimerism, their allografts held high graft-versus-host to host-versus-graft clonal ratios.

As to this clone: No antigen is known for it.

The CDR3 sequence is 16 residues long. CDR1 SGHRS and CDR2 YFSETQ come from the germline V gene. The V gene lost 1 base and the J gene lost 1 base, with 14 bases spanning the gap. Produced via immunoSEQ multiplex PCR; TCRdb's table is partial and in-frame only. The table lists tens of thousands of clones, approximately 88% of them singletons. The sequencing used unstimulated CD4+ T cells sorted from spleen or lymph node cells, collected before transplant. The chain carries TRBV5-1 and TRBJ1-1; a possible D gene is TRBD1 (6 bases). The clonotype comes from a human donor who was the organ donor for an intestinal transplant. CDR3 region: CASSLFPGQPNTEAFF. In DNA form, the CDR3 reads TGCGCCAGCAGCTTGTTTCCGGGACAACCGAACACTGAAGCTTTCTTT.